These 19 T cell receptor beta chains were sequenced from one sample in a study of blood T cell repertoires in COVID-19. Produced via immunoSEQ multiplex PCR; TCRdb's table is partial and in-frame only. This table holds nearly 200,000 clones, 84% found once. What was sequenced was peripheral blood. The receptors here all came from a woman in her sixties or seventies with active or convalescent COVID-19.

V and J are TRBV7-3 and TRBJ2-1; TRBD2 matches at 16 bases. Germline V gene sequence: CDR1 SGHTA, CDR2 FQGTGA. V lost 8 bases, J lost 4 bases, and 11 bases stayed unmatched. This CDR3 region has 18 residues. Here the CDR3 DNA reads TGTGCCAGCGGCTCGGGGACTAGCGGGAGGGGTACTTACAATGAGCAGTTCTTC. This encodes CASGSGTSGRGTYNEQFF.

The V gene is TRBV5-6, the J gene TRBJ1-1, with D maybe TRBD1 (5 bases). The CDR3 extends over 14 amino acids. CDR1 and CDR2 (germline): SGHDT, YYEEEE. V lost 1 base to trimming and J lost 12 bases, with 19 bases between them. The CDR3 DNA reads TGTGCCAGCAGCTTGCGAGCGGGGGAAGCGAGACCTTTCTTT. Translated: CASSLRAGEARPFF.

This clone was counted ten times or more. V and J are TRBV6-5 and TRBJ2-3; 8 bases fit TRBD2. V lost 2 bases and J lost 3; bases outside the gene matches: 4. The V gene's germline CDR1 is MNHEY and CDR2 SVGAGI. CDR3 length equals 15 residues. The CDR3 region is CASSYTTSETDTQYF. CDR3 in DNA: TGTGCCAGCAGTTACACGACTAGCGAGACAGATACGCAGTATTTT.

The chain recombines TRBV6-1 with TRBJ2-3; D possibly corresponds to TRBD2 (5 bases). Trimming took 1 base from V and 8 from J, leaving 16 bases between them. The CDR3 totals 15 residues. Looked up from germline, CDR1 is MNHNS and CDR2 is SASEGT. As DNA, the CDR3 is TGTGCCAGCAGTGAAGATGGGTCCGGGGTGGGTACGCAGTATTTT. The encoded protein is CASSEDGSGVGTQYF.

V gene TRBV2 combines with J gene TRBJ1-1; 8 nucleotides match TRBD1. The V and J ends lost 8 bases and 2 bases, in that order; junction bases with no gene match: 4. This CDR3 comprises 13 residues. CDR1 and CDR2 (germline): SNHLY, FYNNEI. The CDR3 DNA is TGTGCCAGCCGAGACAGGGGTAACACTGAAGCTTTCTTT. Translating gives CASRDRGNTEAFF.

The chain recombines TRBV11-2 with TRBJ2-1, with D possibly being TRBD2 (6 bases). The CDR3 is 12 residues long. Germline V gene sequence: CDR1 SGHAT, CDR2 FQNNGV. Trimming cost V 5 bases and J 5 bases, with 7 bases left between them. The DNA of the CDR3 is TGTGCCAGCAGCGGAGGGAACAATGAGCAGTTCTTC. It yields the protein CASSGGNNEQFF.

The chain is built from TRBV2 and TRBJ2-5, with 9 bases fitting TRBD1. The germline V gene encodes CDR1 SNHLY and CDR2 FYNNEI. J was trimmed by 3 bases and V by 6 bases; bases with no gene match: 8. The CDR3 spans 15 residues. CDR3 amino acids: CASRPPRTGEETQYF. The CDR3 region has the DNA TGTGCCAGCAGACCGCCCAGGACAGGGGAAGAGACCCAGTACTTC. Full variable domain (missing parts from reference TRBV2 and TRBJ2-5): EPEVTQTPSHQVTQMGQEVILRCVPISNHLYFYWYRQILGQKVEFLVSFYNNEISEKSEIFDDQFSVERPDGSNFTLKIRSTKLEDSAMYFCASRPPRTGEETQYFGPGTRLLVL.

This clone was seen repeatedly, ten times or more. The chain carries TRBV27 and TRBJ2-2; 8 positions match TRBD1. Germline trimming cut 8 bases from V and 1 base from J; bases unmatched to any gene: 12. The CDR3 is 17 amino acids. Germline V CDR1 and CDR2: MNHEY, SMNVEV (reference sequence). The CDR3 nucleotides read TGTGCCAGCCGGACAACCCGAGACAGGGGGAACACCGGGGAGCTGTTTTTT. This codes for CASRTTRDRGNTGELFF.

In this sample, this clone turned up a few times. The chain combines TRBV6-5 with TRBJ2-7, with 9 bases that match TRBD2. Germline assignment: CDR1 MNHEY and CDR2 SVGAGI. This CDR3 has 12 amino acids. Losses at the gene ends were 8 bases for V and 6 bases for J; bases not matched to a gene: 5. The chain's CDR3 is CASGLAIGEQYF. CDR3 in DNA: TGTGCCAGCGGACTAGCGATTGGCGAGCAGTACTTC.

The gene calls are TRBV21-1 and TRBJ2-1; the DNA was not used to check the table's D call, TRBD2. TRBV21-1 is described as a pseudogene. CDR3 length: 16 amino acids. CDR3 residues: CASSKGLRSSYNEQFF. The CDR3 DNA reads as TGTGCCAGCAGCAAAGGACTGAGAAGCTCCTACAATGAGCAGTTCTTC.

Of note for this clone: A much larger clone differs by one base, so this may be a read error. The DNA of the CDR3 is TGTGCCAGCAGCCTTACAGAACACTATAATTCACCCCTCCACTTT. It translates to CASSLTEHYNSPLHF. The chain couples TRBV7-8 to TRBJ1-6; D unresolved. CDR1 is SGHVS and CDR2 is FQNEAQ in the germline V gene. The CDR3 is made up of 15 amino acids. V was clipped by 5 bases and J by 3 bases, with 11 bases between them.

The CDR3 sequence: CASTSGTGRGYTF. The DNA for the CDR3 is TGTGCCAGCACCTCCGGGACAGGGAGAGGCTACACCTTC. The chain combines TRBV6-5 with TRBJ1-2; 9 bases align to TRBD1. Per the germline V gene, CDR1 is MNHEY and CDR2 is SVGAGI. The CDR3 covers 13 residues. V lost 7 bases, J lost 8 bases, and 8 bases stayed unmatched.

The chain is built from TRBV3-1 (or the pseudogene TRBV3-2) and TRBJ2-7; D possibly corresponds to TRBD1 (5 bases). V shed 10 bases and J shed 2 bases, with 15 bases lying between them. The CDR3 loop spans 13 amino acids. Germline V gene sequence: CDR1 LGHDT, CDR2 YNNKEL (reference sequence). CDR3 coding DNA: TGTGCCACCCGTGGGGCCCTCACCTACGAGCAGTACTTC. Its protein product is CATRGALTYEQYF.

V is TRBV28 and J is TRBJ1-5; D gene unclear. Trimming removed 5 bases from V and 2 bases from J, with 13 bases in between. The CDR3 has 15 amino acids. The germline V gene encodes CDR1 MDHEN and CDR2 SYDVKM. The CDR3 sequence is CASSLTDAGNQPQHF. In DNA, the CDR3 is TGTGCCAGCAGTCTAACAGACGCCGGCAATCAGCCCCAGCATTTT.

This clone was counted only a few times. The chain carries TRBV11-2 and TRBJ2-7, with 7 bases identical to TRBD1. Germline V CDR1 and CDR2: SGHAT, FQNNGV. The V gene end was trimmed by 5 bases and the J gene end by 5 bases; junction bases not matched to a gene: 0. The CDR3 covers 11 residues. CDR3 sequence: CASSQGDEQYF. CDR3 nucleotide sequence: TGTGCCAGCAGCCAGGGGGACGAGCAGTACTTC.

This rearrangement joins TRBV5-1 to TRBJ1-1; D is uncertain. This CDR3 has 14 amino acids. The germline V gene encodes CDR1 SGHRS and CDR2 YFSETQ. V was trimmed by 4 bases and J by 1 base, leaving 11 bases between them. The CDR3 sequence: CASSAGLGNTEAFF. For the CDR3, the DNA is TGCGCCAGCAGCGCAGGACTGGGGAACACTGAAGCTTTCTTT.

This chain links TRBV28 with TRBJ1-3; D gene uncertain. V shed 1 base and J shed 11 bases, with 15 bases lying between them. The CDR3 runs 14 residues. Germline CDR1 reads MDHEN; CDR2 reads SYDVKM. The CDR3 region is CASSLFTGEAAIYF. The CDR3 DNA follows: TGTGCCAGCAGTTTATTTACGGGTGAGGCGGCCATATATTTT.

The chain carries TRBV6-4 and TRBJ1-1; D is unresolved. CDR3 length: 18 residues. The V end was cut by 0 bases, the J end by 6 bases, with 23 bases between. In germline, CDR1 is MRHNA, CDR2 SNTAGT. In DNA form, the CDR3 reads TGTGCCAGCAGTGACTCGAAACTTCGCAGGCAAATGTTAGCTGAAGCTTTCTTT. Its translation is CASSDSKLRRQMLAEAFF.

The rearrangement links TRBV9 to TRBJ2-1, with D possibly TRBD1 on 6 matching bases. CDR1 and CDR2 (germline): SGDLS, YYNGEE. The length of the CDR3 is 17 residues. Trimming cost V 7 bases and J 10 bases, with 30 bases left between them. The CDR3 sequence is CASGNARGTLPAGEQFF. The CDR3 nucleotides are TGTGCCAGCGGGAACGCGAGGGGGACCCTCCCGGCCGGCGAGCAGTTCTTC. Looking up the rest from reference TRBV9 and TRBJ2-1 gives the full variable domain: DSGVTQTPKHLITATGQRVTLRCSPRSGDLSVYWYQQSLDQGLQFLIQYYNGEERAKGNILERFSAQQFPDLHSELNLSSLELGDSALYFCASGNARGTLPAGEQFFGPGTRLTVL.